Listed below are T cell receptor beta chains from one sample, sequenced in a study of T cells after yellow fever vaccination. TCRdb analysed the 5' RACE reads with MiXCR anew, one entry per CDR3 protein. The sample yields 250,000 to 300,000 distinct CDR3 sequences, around 5.3% seen once. Source: CD4+ T cells sorted from PBMCs, taken on the day of the yellow fever booster vaccination. Source of these receptors: a young man who received the YFV17D yellow fever vaccine. CDR3s include the opening cysteine and the closing phenylalanine or tryptophan. A D gene is named only where the DNA matches it firmly. Size is stated for part of the rows, as once, few or many counts, or as a class when the clone is expanded.

v_gene,abundance,j_gene,d_gene,CDR3nt,CDR3aa
TRBV6-2/TRBV6-3,.,TRBJ1-2,TRBD1,TGTGCCAGCAAGACAGGGGACTATGGCTACACCTTC,CASKTGDYGYTF
TRBV7-2,many,TRBJ2-1,TRBD2,TGTGCCAGCACTAGCGGGGCTTATGAGCAGTTCTTC,CASTSGAYEQFF
TRBV11-2,.,TRBJ2-4,.,TGTGCCAGCAGCGGAGGGTTAGCCAAAAACATTCAGTACTTC,CASSGGLAKNIQYF
TRBV6-5,.,TRBJ1-2,.,TGTGCCAGCAGTTACTCAGAGGGGATCTATGGCTACACCTTC,CASSYSEGIYGYTF
TRBV20-1,many,TRBJ1-1,.,TGCAGTGCTAGATGGGTCCCCACTGAAGCTTTCTTT,CSARWVPTEAFF
TRBV4-1,.,TRBJ2-1,TRBD2,TGCGCCAGCAGCACCCGACCACCGGGACTAGCGGGGGGGACTCAGTTCTTC,CASSTRPPGLAGGTQFF
TRBV4-2,many,TRBJ1-3,.,TGTGCCAGCAGCCAAGACAGGGCTGGAAACACCATATATTTT,CASSQDRAGNTIYF
TRBV12-3/TRBV12-4,few,TRBJ2-1,.,TGTGCCAGCAGTTTAAGGAGGCAACCCTACAATGAGCAGTTCTTC,CASSLRRQPYNEQFF
TRBV7-2,.,TRBJ2-1,.,TGTGCCAGCAGCTTAGCGGTCTGGGGTAATGAGCAGTTCTTC,CASSLAVWGNEQFF
TRBV6-5,few,TRBJ2-7,.,TGTGCCAGCAGTTCCCCCGGCCAGGTCTCCTACGAGCAGTACTTC,CASSSPGQVSYEQYF
TRBV20-1,.,TRBJ1-1,TRBD1,TGCAGTGCTAGTGACAGGGGAGGGGCCACTGAAGCTTTCTTT,CSASDRGGATEAFF
TRBV5-1,.,TRBJ1-1,.,TGCGCCAGCAGCCCTGGAGGCCCGGGTACTGAAGCTTTCTTT,CASSPGGPGTEAFF
TRBV7-3,few,TRBJ2-1,.,TGTGCCAGCAGCTTAAGGGTTGGGACGGACACCGAGCAGTTCTTC,CASSLRVGTDTEQFF
TRBV29-1,few,TRBJ2-3,.,TGCAGCGTTGGTGGCAGGGGAAACGCAGATACGCAGTATTTT,CSVGGRGNADTQYF
TRBV5-6,few,TRBJ1-3,.,TGTGCCAGCAGCCCGGGACCTCCCGTCGGAAACACCATATATTTT,CASSPGPPVGNTIYF
TRBV11-2,.,TRBJ2-5,TRBD2,TGTGCCAGCAGCACAGGACTAGCGGAGACCCAGTACTTC,CASSTGLAETQYF
TRBV18,.,TRBJ2-3,TRBD2,TGTGCCAGCGGTAGCGGGGGCACAGATACGCAGTATTTT,CASGSGGTDTQYF
TRBV15,few,TRBJ2-5,TRBD2,TGTGCCACCAGCAGAGGTAGCGGGGGTTTAGAGACCCAGTACTTC,CATSRGSGGLETQYF
TRBV5-8,few,TRBJ1-4,.,TGTGCCAGCAGCTGGATGGGGACTCTTAATGAAAAACTGTTTTTT,CASSWMGTLNEKLFF
TRBV29-1,many,TRBJ1-4,.,TGCAGCGTTGAGATAGGACAGACCGGAAAACTGTTTTTT,CSVEIGQTGKLFF
TRBV6-6,many,TRBJ1-2,.,TGTGCCAGCAGGGTCGACGGCTATGGCTACACCTTC,CASRVDGYGYTF
TRBV20-1,few,TRBJ1-4,.,TGCAGTGCTAGAGATCCCGGGTGGGGAAATGAAAAACTGTTTTTT,CSARDPGWGNEKLFF
TRBV5-1,.,TRBJ2-1,TRBD2,TGCGCCAGCGGTGTTGAAGCGGGGGGGACGGCGAGTGAGCAGTTCTTC,CASGVEAGGTASEQFF
TRBV18,.,TRBJ1-6,.,TGTGCCAGCTCACCACTCAAAGATCCTAATTCACCCCTCCACTTT,CASSPLKDPNSPLHF
TRBV3-1,many,TRBJ1-2,.,TGTGCCAGCAGCCCTCAGGGTCGAGCTAACTATGGCTACACCTTC,CASSPQGRANYGYTF
TRBV12-3/TRBV12-4,.,TRBJ2-3,TRBD1,TGTGCCAGCAGTTTTGCAGGGGGCTCCACAGATACGCAGTATTTT,CASSFAGGSTDTQYF
TRBV9,few,TRBJ1-3,.,TGTGCCAGCAGCCCGGGACCGGACTCTGGAAACACCATATATTTT,CASSPGPDSGNTIYF
TRBV4-1,.,TRBJ2-5,.,TGCGCCAGCAGCCAAGATGCTAGCAGGCTGAGTGAGACCCAGTACTTC,CASSQDASRLSETQYF
TRBV6-2/TRBV6-3,.,TRBJ1-1,.,TGTGCCAGCAGTTACTCTTGGTTTGGGGCCACTGAAGCTTTCTTT,CASSYSWFGATEAFF
TRBV4-3,few,TRBJ2-2,TRBD2,TGCGCCAGCAGCCCGGGAGGCCCCGGGGAGCTGTTTTTT,CASSPGGPGELFF
TRBV5-5,.,TRBJ2-7,TRBD1,TGTGCCAGCAGCCCCGGGGCGGGACAGGGGGGCCTGAAGATGTGGGAGCAGTACTTC,CASSPGAGQGGLKMWEQYF
TRBV5-1,many,TRBJ2-1,TRBD2,TGCGCCAGCAGCTTGGGTCTAGCGGGTATCAATGAGCAGTTCTTC,CASSLGLAGINEQFF
TRBV5-1,few,TRBJ2-1,.,TGCGCCAGCAGCGACACTCCTGGTGAGCAGTTCTTC,CASSDTPGEQFF
TRBV20-1,few,TRBJ1-2,TRBD1,TGCAGTGCTGGGCTACAGGGGGCCAGCTATGGCTACACCTTC,CSAGLQGASYGYTF
TRBV12-3/TRBV12-4,.,TRBJ1-1,.,TGTGCCAGCAGTCCCCGTTACACTGAAGCTTTCTTT,CASSPRYTEAFF
TRBV7-2,few,TRBJ2-7,.,TGTGCCAGCAGCTTCAGGTGGCGGTCCCCCTACGAGCAGTACTTC,CASSFRWRSPYEQYF
TRBV5-1,many,TRBJ2-1,TRBD1,TGCGCCAGCAGCTCGGCGACAGGGGGGTACAATGAGCAGTTCTTC,CASSSATGGYNEQFF